Sequencing of this T cell receptor (beta chain) was carried out in a study of T-cell reconstitution after alpha-beta-depleted transplantation in children. Study-wide results and limits: The authors attributed T-cell counts and diversity one year after transplant mostly to newly produced T cells. In some patients, recipient T cells and intrathymic progenitors surviving conditioning explained high day-60 diversity. There were reportedly several hundred expanded graft clones from which alpha-beta T cells came about two months after transplant.

Library preparation (for TCRbeta) was performed with unique molecular identifiers. TCRdb processed the PCR reads anew with MiXCR; each CDR3 protein has one entry. The profile shows some 830,000 distinct CDR3 sequences, about 16% of them singletons. This clonotype appeared a few times. Its cognate antigen is unknown. Germline-derived CDR1 and CDR2 are SGHRS and YFSETQ. V lost 0 bases, J lost 2 bases, and 11 bases stayed unmatched. The CDR3 is 18 amino acids. The rearrangement links TRBV5-1 to TRBJ2-3; TRBD2 matches at 8 bases. Specimen: PBMCs, mostly from graft donor cells, collected 360 days after TCRalphabeta/CD19-depleted stem cell transplant. The receptor comes from a male patient aged 10 to 17 who had a stem cell transplant for acute lymphoblastic leukemia, so the T cells may come from the graft donor. The CDR3 protein is CASSLEVGLVLNTDTQYF. The CDR3 DNA reads as TGCGCCAGCAGCTTGGAGGTGGGACTAGTCCTTAACACAGATACGCAGTATTTT.